The 2 T cell receptor beta chains below come from one sample, sequenced in a study of T cell responses to AZD1222 COVID-19 vaccine. Assay used: immunoSEQ multiplex PCR; TCRdb lists only in-frame clones, some missing. This table holds over 150,000 clones, roughly 87% found once. The starting material was peripheral blood, obtained on day 0 of AZD1222 vaccination. Receptors were obtained from an adult in good health.

Note on this clone: Other DNA sequences in the same sample also yield this CDR3. The CDR3 reads CASSPTSTDTQYF. The CDR3 DNA is TGTGCCAGCTCACCAACCTCCACAGATACGCAGTATTTT. This chain connects TRBV18 to TRBJ2-3; D is ambiguous. The V end was cut by 2 bases, the J end by 2 bases, with 5 bases between. Germline V gene lookup returns CDR1 KGHSH and CDR2 LQKENI. The CDR3 has 13 residues.

The chain is built from TRBV30 and TRBJ2-7, with D possibly matching TRBD2 (6 bases). V lost 3 bases to trimming and J lost 0 bases, with 15 bases between them. This CDR3 contains 15 residues. The germline CDR1 and CDR2 sequences are GTSNPN and SVGIG (reference sequence). The CDR3 is CAWRIRDFLSYEQYF. In DNA form, the CDR3 reads TGTGCCTGGAGGATCCGGGACTTCCTCTCCTACGAGCAGTACTTC. Variable domain in full (rest from reference TRBV30 and TRBJ2-7): SQTIHQWPATLVQPVGSPLSLECTVEGTSNPNLYWYRQAAGRGLQLLFYSVGIGQISSEVPQNLSASRPQDRQFILSSKKLLLSDSGFYLCAWRIRDFLSYEQYFGPGTRLTVT.